Listed below are T cell receptor beta chains from one sample, sequenced in a study of CD8 T cells in Susac syndrome. TCRdb redid the calling of the immunoSEQ multiplex PCR reads with MiXCR, one entry per CDR3 protein. This table holds more than 150,000 distinct CDR3 sequences, roughly 95% found once. Sequenced material: CD4+ T cells from PBMCs. All receptors derive from a human donor with Susac syndrome. The CDR3 runs from the conserved cysteine through the conserved F or W. D genes are given only for firm matches. Clone size appears in some rows only: once, few, many, or a class for an expanded clone.

abundance | j_gene | d_gene | v_gene | CDR3nt | CDR3aa
- | TRBJ2-7 | TRBD2 | TRBV20-1 | TGCAGTGCTAGGACTAGCGGGGTCTACGAGCAGTACTTC | CSARTSGVYEQYF
- | TRBJ1-6 | - | TRBV7-3 | TGTGCCAGCAGCCCCCGACCGGGTTCACCCCTCCACTTT | CASSPRPGSPLHF
- | TRBJ2-1 | TRBD2 | TRBV19 | TGTGCCAGTAGTACTAGCGGGGGGAGCAATGAGCAGTTCTTC | CASSTSGGSNEQFF
- | TRBJ1-1 | - | TRBV3-1 | TGTGCCAGCAGCCAAGGTCAGGGCCGGGCTTTCTTT | CASSQGQGRAFF
- | TRBJ2-1 | - | TRBV14 | TGTGCCAGCAGCCAAGATAATCGGTGGTACAATGAGCAGTTCTTC | CASSQDNRWYNEQFF
- | TRBJ2-7 | - | TRBV5-1 | TGCGCCAGCAGCCCCGAGGGAAACGAGCAGTACTTC | CASSPEGNEQYF
- | TRBJ2-7 | - | TRBV7-6 | TGTGCCAGCAGCCCGCGGGCTAGCCGTTACGAGCAGTACTTC | CASSPRASRYEQYF
- | TRBJ2-3 | TRBD2 | TRBV11-2 | TGTGCCAGCAGCTTTGCGGGGGGGCCCACAGATACGCAGTATTTT | CASSFAGGPTDTQYF
- | TRBJ2-5 | - | TRBV20-1 | TGCAGTGCTAGATGGTCGGCAGGGCCAGAGACCCAGTACTTC | CSARWSAGPETQYF
- | TRBJ2-1 | TRBD2 | TRBV11-2 | TGTGCCAGCAGCACAGGACTAGCCGCTGTTGAGCAGTTCTTC | CASSTGLAAVEQFF
- | TRBJ2-1 | - | TRBV5-1 | TGCGCCAGCAGCTTGGGACACCCGGGTGGCAATGAGCAGTTCTTC | CASSLGHPGGNEQFF
many | TRBJ2-3 | - | TRBV3-1 | TGTGCCAGCAGCCCTAGCACAGATACGCAGTATTTT | CASSPSTDTQYF
- | TRBJ2-1 | - | TRBV5-1 | TGCGCCAGCAGCTTGGCGGGGGGCGGCTTCTCCTACAATGAGCAGTTCTTC | CASSLAGGGFSYNEQFF
- | TRBJ2-1 | TRBD2 | TRBV3-1 | TGTGCCAGCAGCCAAGGAACTAGCGGGGTCTACAATGAGCAGTTCTTC | CASSQGTSGVYNEQFF
- | TRBJ1-2 | TRBD1 | TRBV20-1 | TGCAGTGCTGTGGGGGGACAGGGAGTCTATGGCTACACCTTC | CSAVGGQGVYGYTF
- | TRBJ1-2 | - | TRBV14 | TGTGCCAGCAGCCAAGCTTCGGCAGGGCAAGGCTACACCTTC | CASSQASAGQGYTF
- | TRBJ2-7 | TRBD2 | TRBV20-1 | TGCAGTGCTAGTCTCACTAGCGGGGGACTGATCTACGAGCAGTACTTC | CSASLTSGGLIYEQYF
- | TRBJ2-1 | - | TRBV20-1 | TGCAGTGCTCCGCGGCCGGGGGTATACAATGAGCAGTTCTTC | CSAPRPGVYNEQFF
- | TRBJ2-5 | TRBD2 | TRBV20-1 | TGCAGTGCTAGAGATCTAGCGGGGAGCAAAGAGACCCAGTACTTC | CSARDLAGSKETQYF
- | TRBJ2-6 | - | TRBV29-1 | TGCAGCGCCGGGGTTTTGGAGGGGACTGGGGCCAACGTCCTGACTTTC | CSAGVLEGTGANVLTF
- | TRBJ1-2 | - | TRBV4-2 | TGTGCCAGCAGCCGGGACCGCTATGGCTACACCTTC | CASSRDRYGYTF
once | TRBJ2-7 | TRBD2 | TRBV4-3 | TGCGCCAGCAGCCAAGATTGGATTATGAGCGGGGGGGCCGAGCAGTACTTC | CASSQDWIMSGGAEQYF
once | TRBJ2-3 | - | TRBV9 | TGTGCCAGCAGCGTAGCCGTGAGTAGTCCAGATACGCAGTATTTT | CASSVAVSSPDTQYF
- | TRBJ2-3 | - | TRBV20-1 | TGCAGTGCTAAGACGGGGCCAGATACGCAGTATTTT | CSAKTGPDTQYF
- | TRBJ2-4 | TRBD1 | TRBV6-1 | TGTGCCAGCAGTCCGGCCGGGACAGGGGTAGACATTCAGTACTTC | CASSPAGTGVDIQYF
- | TRBJ2-2 | - | TRBV24-1 | TGTGCCACCAGTGATCCCACAGGGACGAACACCGGGGAGCTGTTTTTT | CATSDPTGTNTGELFF
- | TRBJ2-7 | - | TRBV25-1 | TGTGCCAGCAGGTCCACAGTCAACGAGCAGTACTTC | CASRSTVNEQYF
- | TRBJ2-5 | - | TRBV19 | TGTGCCAGTAGTTGGGAGACCCAGTACTTC | CASSWETQYF
- | TRBJ1-1 | TRBD1 | TRBV29-1 | TGCAGCGCGGACCAGGGGGGCCGGACTGAAGCTTTCTTT | CSADQGGRTEAFF
- | TRBJ2-3 | - | TRBV29-1 | TGCAGCGTTGAAGCTACCGGGGGCACAGATACGCAGTATTTT | CSVEATGGTDTQYF
- | TRBJ1-2 | - | TRBV12-3/TRBV12-4 | TGTGCCAGCAGTTTATCGGGTCGGGGCTACACCTTC | CASSLSGRGYTF
- | TRBJ2-7 | TRBD1 | TRBV7-9 | TGTGCCAGCAGCTTACCTACGGGACAGCAAGAGCAGTACTTC | CASSLPTGQQEQYF
- | TRBJ2-3 | - | TRBV18 | TGTGCCAGCTCACCACGGGCGGCTAGCACAGATACGCAGTATTTT | CASSPRAASTDTQYF
- | TRBJ1-1 | TRBD1 | TRBV6-5 | TGTGCCAGCAGACTCGACAGGGGGTACACTGAAGCTTTCTTT | CASRLDRGYTEAFF
- | TRBJ1-1 | - | TRBV5-1 | TGCGCCAGCAGCCCGGATCAGGGGTATGCTTTCTTT | CASSPDQGYAFF
- | TRBJ1-4 | - | TRBV6-1 | TGTGCCAGCAGCGGACCATATAATGAAAAACTGTTTTTT | CASSGPYNEKLFF
- | TRBJ2-7 | - | TRBV18 | TGTGCCAGCTCACCATATCCAGCCGCCAGCTCCTACGAGCAGTACTTC | CASSPYPAASSYEQYF
- | TRBJ2-3 | TRBD1 | TRBV10-3 | TGTGCCATCAGTGTAGGACAGGACACAGATACGCAGTATTTT | CAISVGQDTDTQYF
once | TRBJ2-1 | - | TRBV2 | TGTGCCAGTTTGGGACCGAACTCCTACAATGAGCAGTTCTTC | CASLGPNSYNEQFF
- | TRBJ1-1 | - | TRBV20-1 | TGCAGTGCTTCCAAAATATCGGGGAACACTGAAGCTTTCTTT | CSASKISGNTEAFF
- | TRBJ2-1 | - | TRBV6-2/TRBV6-3 | TGTGCCAGCAGTTACGGACACCCCTCCTACAATGAGCAGTTCTTC | CASSYGHPSYNEQFF
- | TRBJ1-1 | - | TRBV12-2 | TGTGCAAGTCGCTTAGGAGGGAGGTCGGGTGAAGCTTTCTTT | CASRLGGRSGEAFF
- | TRBJ1-3 | - | TRBV6-5 | TGTGCCAGCAGTTACCGTCGGTCGTTCTCTGGAAACACCATATATTTT | CASSYRRSFSGNTIYF
- | TRBJ2-1 | TRBD1 | TRBV5-1 | TGCGCCAGCAGCTCCCAGGGGGCTTACTACAATGAGCAGTTCTTC | CASSSQGAYYNEQFF
- | TRBJ2-7 | - | TRBV12-5 | TGTGCTAGTGGTTTGTTGGGTACAAGGGAGCAGTACTTC | CASGLLGTREQYF
- | TRBJ2-7 | - | TRBV7-2 | TGTGCCAGCAGCTTAGTTATCCAGGGTGTACACGAGCAGTACTTC | CASSLVIQGVHEQYF
once | TRBJ2-7 | - | TRBV2 | TGTGCCAGCACCTACAGGGTCGACGAGCAGTACTTC | CASTYRVDEQYF
- | TRBJ1-5 | - | TRBV29-1 | TGCAGCGTTGGAGGACAGCGAAGTGGCCAGCCCCAGCATTTT | CSVGGQRSGQPQHF
few | TRBJ2-5 | - | TRBV7-3 | TGTGCCAGCAGCCCCGGGTCAGGGGAGACCCAGTACTTC | CASSPGSGETQYF
- | TRBJ2-7 | TRBD1 | TRBV7-9 | TGTGCCAGCAGCCGCCCGGACAGGGGGCAGTACGAGCAGTACTTC | CASSRPDRGQYEQYF